The TCR beta chain described here comes from a study of blood T cell repertoires in COVID-19. CDR1 and CDR2 (germline): LGHNA, YSLEER. The V end was cut by 3 bases, the J end by 9 bases, with 17 bases between. The CDR3 has 14 residues. Individuals aged roughly 18 to 100 years were recruited from 24 US areas. Per the study methods: Amplified reference gene primers provided the basis for estimating nucleated cell counts. Profiling relied on immunoSEQ multiplex PCR, and the TCRdb table lists in-frame clones only, not all of them. D and trimming come from the DNA, and the V and J calls and clone size come from that table. The profile shows over 200,000 clones, 86% of them singletons.

This TCR came from a woman between 50 and 59 years old in a cohort exposed to, infected with or recovered from COVID-19 (not recorded which). The sample consisted of PBMCs or T cells enriched from blood (not recorded which). This chain uses TRBV4-3 with TRBJ1-2; D is perhaps TRBD1 (5 bases). CDR3 DNA sequence: TGCGCCAGCAGCCAGGAAACAGGCGTCGGGCGCTACACCTTC. The encoded protein is CASSQETGVGRYTF.